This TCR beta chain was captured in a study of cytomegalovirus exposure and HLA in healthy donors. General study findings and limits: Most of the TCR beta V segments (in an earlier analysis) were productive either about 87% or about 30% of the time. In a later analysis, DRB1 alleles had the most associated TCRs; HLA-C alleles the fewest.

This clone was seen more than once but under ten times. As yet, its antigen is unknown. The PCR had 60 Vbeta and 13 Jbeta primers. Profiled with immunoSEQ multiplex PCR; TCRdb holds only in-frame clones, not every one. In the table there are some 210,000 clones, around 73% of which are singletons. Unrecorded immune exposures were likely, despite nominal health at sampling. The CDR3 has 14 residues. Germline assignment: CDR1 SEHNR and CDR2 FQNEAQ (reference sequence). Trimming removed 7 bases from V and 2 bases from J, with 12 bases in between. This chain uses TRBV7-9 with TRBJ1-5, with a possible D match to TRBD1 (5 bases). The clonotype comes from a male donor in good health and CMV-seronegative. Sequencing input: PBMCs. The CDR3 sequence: CASNGGDGNQPQHF. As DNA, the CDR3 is TGTGCCAGCAACGGAGGGGACGGCAATCAGCCCCAGCATTTT.